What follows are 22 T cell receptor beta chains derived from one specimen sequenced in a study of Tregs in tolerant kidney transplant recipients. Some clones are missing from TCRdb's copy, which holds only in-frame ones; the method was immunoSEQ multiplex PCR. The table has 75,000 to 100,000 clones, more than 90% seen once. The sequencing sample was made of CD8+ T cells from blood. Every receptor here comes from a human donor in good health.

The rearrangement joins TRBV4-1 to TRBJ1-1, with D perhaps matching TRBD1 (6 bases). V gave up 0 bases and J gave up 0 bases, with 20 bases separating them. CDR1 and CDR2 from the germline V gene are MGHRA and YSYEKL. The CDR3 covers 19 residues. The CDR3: CASSQDWPPGAWMNTEAFF. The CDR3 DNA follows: TGCGCCAGCAGCCAAGATTGGCCCCCAGGGGCATGGATGAACACTGAAGCTTTCTTT.

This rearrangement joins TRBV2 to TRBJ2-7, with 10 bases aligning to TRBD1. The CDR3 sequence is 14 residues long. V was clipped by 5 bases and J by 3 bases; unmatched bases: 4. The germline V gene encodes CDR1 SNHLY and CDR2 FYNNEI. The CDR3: CASSPGTGDYEQYF. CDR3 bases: TGTGCCAGCAGTCCCGGGACAGGGGACTACGAGCAGTACTTC.

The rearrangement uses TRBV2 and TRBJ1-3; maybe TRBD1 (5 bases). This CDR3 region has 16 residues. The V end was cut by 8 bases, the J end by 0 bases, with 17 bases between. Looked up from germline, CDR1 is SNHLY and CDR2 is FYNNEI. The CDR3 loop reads CASSQGGEGSGNTIYF. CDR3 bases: TGTGCCAGCTCCCAGGGAGGGGAGGGCTCTGGAAACACCATATATTTT.

This CDR3 reads CASSIPGRSYTF. DNA of the CDR3: TGTGCCAGTAGTATACCCGGGCGGAGCTACACCTTC. The chain carries TRBV19 and TRBJ1-2; no clear D. CDR1 is LNHDA, CDR2 SQIVND, per germline (reference sequence). V lost 2 bases and J 9 bases, leaving 10 bases between the germline ends. CDR3 length: 12 residues.

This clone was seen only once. The CDR3 loop reads CASSLKGRGDGYTF. The CDR3 coding sequence is TGTGCCAGCAGCTTGAAGGGCAGGGGCGATGGCTACACCTTC. V usage is TRBV7-6 and J usage is TRBJ1-2; a weak D match, TRBD1 (6 bases). The CDR3 covers 14 residues. Germline V lookup: CDR1 SGHVS, CDR2 FNYEAQ. The V and J ends lost 3 bases and 6 bases respectively, with 14 bases between them. Supplemented by reference TRBV7-6 and TRBJ1-2, the full variable domain reads GAGVSQSPRYKVTKRGQDVALRCDPISGHVSLYWYRQALGQGPEFLTYFNYEAQQDKSGLPNDRFSAERPEGSISTLTIQRTEQRDSAMYRCASSLKGRGDGYTFGSGTRLTVV.

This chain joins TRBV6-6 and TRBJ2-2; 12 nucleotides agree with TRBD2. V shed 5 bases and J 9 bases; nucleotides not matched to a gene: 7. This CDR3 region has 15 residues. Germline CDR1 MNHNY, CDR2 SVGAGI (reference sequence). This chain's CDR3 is CASSPRTSGNRELFF. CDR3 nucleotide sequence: TGTGCCAGCAGTCCCAGGACTAGCGGGAACCGGGAGCTGTTTTTT.

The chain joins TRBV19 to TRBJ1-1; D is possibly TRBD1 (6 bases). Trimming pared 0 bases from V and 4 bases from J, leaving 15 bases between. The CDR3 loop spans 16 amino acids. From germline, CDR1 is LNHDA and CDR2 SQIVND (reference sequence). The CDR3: CASSIDLWGGLTEAFF. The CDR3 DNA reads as TGTGCCAGTAGTATAGATCTATGGGGGGGGCTCACTGAAGCTTTCTTT.

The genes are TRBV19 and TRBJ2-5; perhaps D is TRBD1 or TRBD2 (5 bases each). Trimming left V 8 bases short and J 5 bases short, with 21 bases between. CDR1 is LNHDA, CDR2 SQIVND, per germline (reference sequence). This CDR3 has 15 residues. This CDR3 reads CASSPVGTLRETQYF. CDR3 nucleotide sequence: TGTGCCAGTTCCCCTGTAGGGACCTTAAGGGAGACCCAGTACTTC. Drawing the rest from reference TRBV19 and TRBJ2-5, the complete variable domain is DGGITQSPKYLFRKEGQNVTLSCEQNLNHDAMYWYRQDPGQGLRLIYYSQIVNDFQKGDIAEGYSVSREKKESFPLTVTSAQKNPTAFYLCASSPVGTLRETQYFGPGTRLLVL.

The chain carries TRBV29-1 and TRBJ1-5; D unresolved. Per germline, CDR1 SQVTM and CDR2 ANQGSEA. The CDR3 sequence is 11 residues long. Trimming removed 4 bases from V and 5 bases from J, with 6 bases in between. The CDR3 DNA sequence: TGCAGCGTTGGTTCGGATCAGCCCCAGCATTTT. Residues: CSVGSDQPQHF. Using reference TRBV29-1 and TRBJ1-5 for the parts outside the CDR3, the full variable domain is SAVISQKPSRDICQRGTSLTIQCQVDSQVTMMFWYRQQPGQSLTLIATANQGSEATYESGFVIDKFPISRPNLTFSTLTVSNMSPEDSSIYLCSVGSDQPQHFGDGTRLSIL.

The CDR3 here is CAWTGGQTLYEQYF. Written as DNA, the CDR3 is TGTGCCTGGACGGGCGGCCAGACCCTCTACGAGCAGTACTTC. The chain links TRBV30 to TRBJ2-7; D gene unclear. CDR1 is GTSNPN, CDR2 SVGIG, per germline (reference sequence). This CDR3 contains 14 residues. V gave up 4 bases and J gave up 3 bases, with 16 bases separating them.

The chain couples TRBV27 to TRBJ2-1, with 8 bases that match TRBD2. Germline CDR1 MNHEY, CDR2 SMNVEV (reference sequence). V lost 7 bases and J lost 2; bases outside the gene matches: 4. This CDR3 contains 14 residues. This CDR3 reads CASTHGGAYNEQFF. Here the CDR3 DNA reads TGTGCCAGCACACACGGGGGGGCCTACAATGAGCAGTTCTTC.

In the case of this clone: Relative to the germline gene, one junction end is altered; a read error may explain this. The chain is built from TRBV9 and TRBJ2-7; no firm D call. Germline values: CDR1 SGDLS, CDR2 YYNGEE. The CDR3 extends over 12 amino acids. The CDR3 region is CANSSDSYEQYF. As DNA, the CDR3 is TGTGCCAACAGCTCCGACTCCTACGAGCAGTACTTC. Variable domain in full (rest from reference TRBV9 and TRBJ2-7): DSGVTQTPKHLITATGQRVTLRCSPRSGDLSVYWYQQSLDQGLQFLIQYYNGEERAKGNILERFSAQQFPDLHSELNLSSLELGDSALYFCANSSDSYEQYFGPGTRLTVT.

The CDR3 DNA sequence: TGTGCCACCAGCTCAGGGGTAACCTATGGCTACACCTTC. This codes for CATSSGVTYGYTF. This chain uses TRBV15 with TRBJ1-2; D is possibly TRBD1 (6 bases). Trimming cost V 5 bases and J 4 bases, with 11 bases left between them. The CDR3 extends over 13 amino acids. In germline, CDR1 is LNHNV, CDR2 YYDKDF (reference sequence). The full variable domain, in which reference TRBV15 and TRBJ1-2 provide the parts outside the CDR3, is DAMVIQNPRYQVTQFGKPVTLSCSQTLNHNVMYWYQQKSSQAPKLLFHYYDKDFNNEADTPDNFQSRRPNTSFCFLDIRSPGLGDTAMYLCATSSGVTYGYTFGSGTRLTVV.

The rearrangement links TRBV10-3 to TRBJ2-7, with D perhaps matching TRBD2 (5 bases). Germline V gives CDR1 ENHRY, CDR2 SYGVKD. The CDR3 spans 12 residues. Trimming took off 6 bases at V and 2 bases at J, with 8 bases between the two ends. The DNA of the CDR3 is TGTGCCATCAGCCCCGGGGCCTACGAGCAGTACTTC. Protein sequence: CAISPGAYEQYF.

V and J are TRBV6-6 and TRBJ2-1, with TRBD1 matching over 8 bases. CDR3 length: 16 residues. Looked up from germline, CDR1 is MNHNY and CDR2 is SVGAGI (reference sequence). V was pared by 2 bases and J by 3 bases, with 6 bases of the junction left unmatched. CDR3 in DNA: TGTGCCAGCAGTTACGTCCCGGGACAGGTCTACAATGAGCAGTTCTTC. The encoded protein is CASSYVPGQVYNEQFF.

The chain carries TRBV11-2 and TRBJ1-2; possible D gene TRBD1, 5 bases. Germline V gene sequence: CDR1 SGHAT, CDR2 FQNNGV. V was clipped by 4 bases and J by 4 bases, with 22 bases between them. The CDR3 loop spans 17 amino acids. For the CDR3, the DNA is TGTGCCAGCAGCTGGTCGGGGACCGTATTAACTCGCTATGGCTACACCTTC. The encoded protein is CASSWSGTVLTRYGYTF.

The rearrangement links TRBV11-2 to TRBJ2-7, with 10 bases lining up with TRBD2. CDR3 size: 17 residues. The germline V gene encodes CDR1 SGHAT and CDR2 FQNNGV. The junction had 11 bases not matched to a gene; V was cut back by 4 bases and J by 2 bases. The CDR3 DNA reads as TGTGCCAGCAGCTCGGCCCCCGGACTAGCGGAAACCTACGAGCAGTACTTC. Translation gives CASSSAPGLAETYEQYF.

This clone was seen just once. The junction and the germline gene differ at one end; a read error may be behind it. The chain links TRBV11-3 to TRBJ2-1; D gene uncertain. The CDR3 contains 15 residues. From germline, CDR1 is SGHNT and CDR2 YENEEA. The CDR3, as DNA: TGTGCCAGCAGCTTAGATCCGAGCTCCTACAATGAGCAGCTCTTC. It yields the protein CASSLDPSSYNEQLF.

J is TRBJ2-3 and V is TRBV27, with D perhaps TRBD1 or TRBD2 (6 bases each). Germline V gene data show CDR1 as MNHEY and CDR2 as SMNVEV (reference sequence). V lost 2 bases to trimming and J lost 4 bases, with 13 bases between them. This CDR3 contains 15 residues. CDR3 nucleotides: TGTGCCAGCAGTTTAGGGGGGACATACCCAGATACGCAGTATTTT. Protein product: CASSLGGTYPDTQYF.

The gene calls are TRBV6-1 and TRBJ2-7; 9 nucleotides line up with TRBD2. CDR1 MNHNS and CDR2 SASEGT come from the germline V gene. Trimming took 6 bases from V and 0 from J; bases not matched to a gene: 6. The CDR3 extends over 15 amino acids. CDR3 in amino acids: CASRVAGALSYEQYF. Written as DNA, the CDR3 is TGTGCCAGCAGAGTAGCGGGAGCCCTCTCCTACGAGCAGTACTTC.

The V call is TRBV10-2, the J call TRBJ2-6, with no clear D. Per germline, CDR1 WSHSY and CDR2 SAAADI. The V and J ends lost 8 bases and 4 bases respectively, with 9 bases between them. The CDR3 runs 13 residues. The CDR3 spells CASYLGGANVLTF. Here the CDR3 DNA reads TGCGCCAGCTACCTGGGAGGGGCCAACGTCCTGACTTTC.

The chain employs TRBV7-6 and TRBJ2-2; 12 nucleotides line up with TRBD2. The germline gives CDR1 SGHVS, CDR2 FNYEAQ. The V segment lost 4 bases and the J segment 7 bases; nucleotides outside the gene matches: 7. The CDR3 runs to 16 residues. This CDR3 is CASSSRTSGAGGELFF. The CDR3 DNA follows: TGTGCCAGCAGCTCGCGGACTAGCGGGGCGGGCGGGGAGCTGTTTTTT.